The clone carrying this T cell receptor (beta chain) was counted between two and nine times. The target antigen is unknown. The CDR3 length is 15 residues. V was clipped by 5 bases and J by 7 bases, with 18 bases between them. CDR1 is LNHDA, CDR2 SQIVND, per germline (reference sequence). TCRB sequencing was done at Survey resolution level. Profiled with immunoSEQ multiplex PCR; TCRdb holds only in-frame clones, not every one. The table shows about 15,000 clones, with around 80% occurring only once. The time point: 2014-2015 season, pre-vaccination. Sorted blood CD4 subsets were sequenced before and after adults received seasonal inactivated influenza vaccine. This specimen comes from a study of follicular helper T cells after annual influenza vaccination. Across the whole study: Across the 2013-2014, 2014-2015 and 2015-2016 vaccination seasons, some subjects were resampled. Overall study findings and caveats: Yearly vaccinations repeatedly recalled conserved clonotypes in ICOS+CD38+ cTfh.

The chain links TRBV19 to TRBJ1-5; D unclear. The sequenced sample was CXCR5- memory CD4+ T cells sorted from blood, obtained on the day of influenza vaccination. The receptor comes from an adult who received the influenza vaccine. CDR3 amino acids: CASSPQGRTRQPQHF. In DNA, the CDR3 is TGTGCCAGTAGTCCCCAAGGGAGGACCAGGCAGCCCCAGCATTTT.